This T cell receptor beta chain was obtained from a study of CD8 T cells in ankylosing spondylitis. Trimming cost V 4 bases and J 3 bases; bases outside gene matches: 7. This CDR3 comprises 15 residues. The germline V gene encodes CDR1 DFQATT and CDR2 SNEGSKA (reference sequence). Quantitative 5'-RACE with molecular barcodes generated TCR beta libraries. A single record per CDR3 protein comes from TCRdb applying MiXCR to the 5' RACE reads. The table records some 130,000 distinct CDR3 sequences, approximately 10% of them present only once. Findings and caveats of the study: Apparently characteristic of ankylosing spondylitis blood was a TCR beta motif (roughly eight highly homologous variants).

This clonotype was recorded many times. What it binds is unknown. The sequence was obtained from a female donor with ankylosing spondylitis or in good health (not recorded which). V usage is TRBV20-1 and J usage is TRBJ2-5; 11 bases align to TRBD2. Sequences were obtained from blood, either unsorted or a sorted T cell fraction (not recorded which). Here the CDR3 reads CSAISSGRAEETQYF. The CDR3 nucleotides read TGCAGTGCTATTAGTAGCGGGAGGGCAGAAGAGACCCAGTACTTC.